This TCR beta chain was sequenced in a study of T-cell reconstitution after alpha-beta-depleted transplantation in children. Unique molecular identifiers tagged the TCRbeta library. TCRdb processed the PCR reads anew with MiXCR; each CDR3 protein has one entry. This sample has approximately 270,000 distinct CDR3 sequences; 20% to 30% occur once, and the top ten carry about 4.8%. Study-wide results and caveats: Surviving recipient T cells and thymic progenitors underlay high day-60 TCRbeta diversity in some patients.

This clonotype was recorded many times. Its specificity is not known. The CDR3 sequence is 14 residues long. Germline loops: CDR1 SGHRS, CDR2 YFSETQ. Deletions cut 3 bases from V and 1 base from J, with 10 bases between. This TCR was sampled from a female patient aged 2-9 years who had a stem cell transplant for congenital amegakaryocytic thrombocytopenia, so the T cells may come from the graft donor. The sample consisted of PBMCs, mostly from graft donor cells, taken 360 days after TCRalphabeta/CD19-depleted stem cell transplant. The J gene is TRBJ1-1, the V gene TRBV5-1, with D possibly TRBD1 on 6 matching bases. CDR3 residues: CASSSRTANTEAFF. CDR3 coding DNA: TGCGCCAGCAGCTCCCGGACAGCGAACACTGAAGCTTTCTTT.